These T cell receptor beta chains were read from a single sample in a study of vaccination and CD4 T cells after COVID-19. What these receptors recognize is not known. TCRdb re-analysed the PCR reads in MiXCR, keeping a single row per CDR3 protein. The table records under 25,000 distinct CDR3 sequences, under 70% of them present only once. Sequenced sample: CD4+ T cells from blood, cultured in vitro. The receptor set was obtained from a human donor who had recovered from COVID-19. CDR3s include the opening cysteine and the closing phenylalanine or tryptophan. The D gene is left open where the match is weak. Size values are once, few and many counts, or a class for expanded clones, and some rows have none.

>TRBJ2-7|NA|NA|TRBV21-1
CASSKYGPGFIVEQYF
TGTGCCAGCAGCAAATATGGTCCAGGGTTTATTGTCGAGCAGTACTTC
>TRBJ2-2|TRBD1|NA|TRBV30
CAWKGYVTGWAGELFF
TGTGCCTGGAAGGGTTACGTGACAGGGTGGGCCGGGGAGCTGTTTTTT
>TRBJ2-7|TRBD1|NA|TRBV24-1
CATSADRGTYEQYF
TGTGCCACCAGTGCCGACAGGGGAACCTACGAGCAGTACTTC
>TRBJ1-2|NA|once|TRBV2
CASSEAGPEGYTF
TGTGCCAGCAGTGAAGCTGGGCCCGAGGGCTACACCTTC
>TRBJ2-3|TRBD2|few|TRBV27
CASRELAGVGTQYF
TGTGCCAGCAGAGAACTAGCGGGAGTTGGTACGCAGTATTTT
>TRBJ1-1|NA|NA|TRBV7-8
CASGENRNTEAFF
TGTGCCAGCGGAGAGAACAGGAACACTGAAGCTTTCTTT
>TRBJ2-7|NA|NA|TRBV24-1
CATSEGPVQGRDEQYF
TGTGCCACCAGTGAGGGCCCGGTACAGGGTAGGGACGAGCAGTACTTC
>TRBJ2-6|NA|NA|TRBV27
CASSLKQGFSGANVLTF
TGTGCCAGCAGTTTAAAACAGGGTTTCTCTGGGGCCAACGTCCTGACTTTC
>TRBJ2-5|NA|NA|TRBV24-1
CATSRSVGETQYF
TGTGCCACCAGTAGGTCGGTTGGGGAGACCCAGTACTTC
>TRBJ2-7|NA|few|TRBV6-1
CASSPRTTTYEQYF
TGTGCCAGCAGTCCCCGGACCACGACCTACGAGCAGTACTTC
>TRBJ2-7|NA|NA|TRBV27
CASGTNAYEQYF
TGTGCCAGTGGGACAAACGCCTACGAGCAGTACTTC
>TRBJ1-2|TRBD1|few|TRBV6-1
CASDLQGDYGYTF
TGTGCCAGCGACCTACAGGGGGACTATGGCTACACCTTC
>TRBJ2-1|NA|once|TRBV18
CASSGGFQQFF
TGTGCCAGCTCAGGAGGGTTCCAGCAGTTCTTC
>TRBJ1-1|NA|NA|TRBV19
CASSNGAWNTEAFF
TGTGCCAGTAGTAACGGGGCCTGGAACACTGAAGCTTTCTTT
>TRBJ1-5|NA|NA|TRBV5-6
CASSLGKDLSNQPQHF
TGTGCCAGCAGCTTGGGAAAGGACCTCTCCAATCAGCCCCAGCATTTT
>TRBJ1-1|TRBD1|NA|TRBV19
CASSIEPSGGMRAFF
TGTGCCAGTAGTATAGAACCCTCAGGGGGGATGAGGGCTTTCTTT
>TRBJ1-2|NA|NA|TRBV6-2/TRBV6-3
CASSPGYYGYTF
TGTGCCAGCAGTCCAGGGTACTATGGCTACACCTTC
>TRBJ2-2|TRBD2|NA|TRBV2
CASRPGTSGNTGELFF
TGTGCCAGCAGGCCCGGGACTAGCGGGAACACCGGGGAGCTGTTTTTT
>TRBJ1-6|TRBD1|NA|TRBV27
CASSFGDRNNSPLHF
TGTGCCAGCAGTTTTGGGGACAGAAATAATTCACCCCTCCACTTT
>TRBJ1-5|NA|few|TRBV24-1
CATSDLNRAGRGQPQHF
TGTGCCACCAGTGATTTGAACCGTGCAGGGAGAGGTCAGCCCCAGCATTTT
>TRBJ2-5|TRBD1|NA|TRBV27
CASSFRGGHSRRTETQYF
TGTGCCAGCAGTTTTAGAGGGGGCCACTCCCGACGAACAGAGACCCAGTACTTC
>TRBJ1-6|TRBD1|NA|TRBV20-1
CSAAGTGTYNSPLHF
TGCAGTGCTGCTGGGACAGGGACCTATAATTCACCCCTCCACTTT
>TRBJ1-6|NA|NA|TRBV19
CASKDGNSPLHF
TGTGCCAGTAAGGACGGGAATTCACCCCTCCACTTT
>TRBJ2-6|NA|NA|TRBV6-1
CASTPGRWLSGANVLTF
TGTGCCAGCACCCCAGGGCGGTGGCTTTCCGGGGCCAACGTCCTGACTTTC
>TRBJ2-2|NA|NA|TRBV15
CATSRDRAGTKTGELFF
TGTGCCACCAGCAGAGATCGGGCGGGGACCAAGACCGGGGAGCTGTTTTTT
>TRBJ1-5|TRBD1|NA|TRBV27
CASAGTGGFRGNQPQHF
TGTGCCAGCGCCGGGACAGGGGGCTTCCGGGGCAATCAGCCCCAGCATTTT
>TRBJ2-3|NA|NA|TRBV30
CAWSVLTSAGDTQYF
TGTGCCTGGAGTGTACTGACTAGTGCCGGTGATACGCAGTATTTT
>TRBJ2-3|NA|once|TRBV19
CASSSPGSLTDTQYF
TGTGCCAGTAGTTCACCGGGTAGTCTAACAGATACGCAGTATTTT